This T cell receptor beta chain was sequenced for a study of blood T cells in healthy people across ages. Extraction yielded at least 6 micrograms of total RNA per sample. A second about 6 to 11 cycle PCR used barcoded and J-beta primers. TCRdb reanalysed the 5' RACE reads using MiXCR and keeps one entry per CDR3 protein. This table holds some 760,000 distinct CDR3 sequences, about 25% found once. This clonotype was seen a handful of times. The germline CDR1 and CDR2 sequences are MNHEY and SVGAGI. J lost 3 bases, V lost 6 bases, and 5 bases had no gene match. The CDR3 sequence is 14 residues long. These data were also reused for a study on T cells of mothers and their children.

This rearrangement joins TRBV6-5 to TRBJ2-7, with 10 positions matching TRBD1. Sequenced material: blood. The sequence derives from a boy aged 5-17 years in good health. This CDR3 reads CASRPDRGLYEQYF. The CDR3 DNA reads TGTGCCAGCAGACCCGACAGGGGGCTCTACGAGCAGTACTTC.